One and the same sample provided the 5 T cell receptor beta chains below, sequenced in a study of T cells after yellow fever vaccination. TCRdb used MiXCR to reprocess the 5' RACE reads, holding one entry per CDR3 protein. This sample carries 550,000 or so distinct CDR3 sequences, over 15% of them seen once, and the ten largest clones take 14%. The sample was PBMCs, taken 15 days after the yellow fever booster vaccination. The origin of the receptors is a man aged 25 to 45 who received the YFV17D yellow fever vaccine.

This clonotype was recorded a few times. The chain uses TRBV5-1 and TRBJ1-4, with 7 bases that match TRBD1. J lost 2 bases, V lost 4 bases, and 5 bases had no gene match. The germline CDR1 and CDR2 sequences are SGHRS and YFSETQ. This CDR3 is built from 15 residues. CDR3: CASSSSGQTNEKLFF. DNA of the CDR3: TGCGCCAGCAGCAGTTCGGGACAGACTAATGAAAAACTGTTTTTT.

This chain uses TRBV7-8 with TRBJ2-1; 10 bases match TRBD1. The CDR3 runs to 16 residues. Germline V lookup: CDR1 SGHVS, CDR2 FQNEAQ. J lost 7 bases, V lost 3 bases, and 9 bases had no gene match. For the CDR3, the DNA is TGTGCCAGCAGCTTCCTGGGGACAGGGGTCCGAAATGAGCAGTTCTTC. Translated, it gives CASSFLGTGVRNEQFF. Based on the CDR3 plus reference TRBV7-8 and TRBJ2-1, the full variable domain is GAGVSQSPRYKVAKRGQDVALRCDPISGHVSLFWYQQALGQGPEFLTYFQNEAQLDKSGLPSDRFFAERPEGSVSTLKIQRTQQEDSAVYLCASSFLGTGVRNEQFFGPGTRLTVL.

The chain is built from TRBV7-9 and TRBJ1-1; D is ambiguous. Trimming left V 10 bases short and J 2 bases short, with 11 bases between. Germline V gives CDR1 SEHNR, CDR2 FQNEAQ (reference sequence). CDR3 length: 12 amino acids. The CDR3 here is CATDRTNTEAFF. The CDR3 bases are TGTGCCACCGATAGAACAAACACTGAAGCTTTCTTT.

This clonotype was counted between two and nine times. The chain couples TRBV7-2 to TRBJ2-2, with D perhaps being TRBD1 or TRBD2 (6 bases each). V dropped 1 base and J dropped 7 bases, with 13 bases sitting between them. CDR1 is SGHTA and CDR2 is FQGNSA in the germline V gene. The CDR3 is made up of 15 amino acids. CDR3 sequence reads: CASSLGGAQHGELFF. The CDR3 nucleotides are TGTGCCAGCAGCTTAGGGGGGGCGCAACACGGGGAGCTGTTTTTT.

This clonotype occurred a few times. This chain links TRBV5-6 with TRBJ2-2; tentatively, D is TRBD1 (6 bases). The CDR3 runs to 13 residues. Trimming removed 10 bases from V and 1 base from J, with 11 bases in between. The germline CDR1 and CDR2 sequences are SGHDT and YYEEEE. In DNA form, the CDR3 reads TGTGCCGCCCAAGGGGGGAACACCGGGGAGCTGTTTTTT. It yields the protein CAAQGGNTGELFF.